A single sample is the source of the 25 T cell receptor beta chains below, sequenced in a study of breast tumors, draining lymph nodes, adjacent tissues. Samples came from axillary lymph nodes draining the breast cancer. TCRdb re-called the multiplex PCR reads through MiXCR, storing one row per CDR3 protein. The sample lists 150,000 to 200,000 distinct CDR3 sequences, about 30% occurring once. Material for sequencing was axillary lymph node tissue. The source of these receptors is a female donor with breast cancer. Some clones in this sample may be carry-over from other donors' samples.

In this sample, this clonotype turned up many times. The chain uses TRBV9 and TRBJ2-5, with D unclear. Germline CDR1 is SGDLS and CDR2 is YYNGEE. The CDR3 spans 15 residues. V gave up 3 bases and J gave up 1 base, with 13 bases separating them. Here the CDR3 DNA reads TGTGCCAGCAGCGCCTGGACGGATCCCCAAGAGACCCAGTACTTC. It yields the protein CASSAWTDPQETQYF.

This chain links TRBV7-2 with TRBJ2-3, with D maybe TRBD2 (5 bases). V gave up 5 bases and J gave up 7 bases, with 10 bases separating them. This CDR3 region has 12 residues. Germline values: CDR1 SGHTA, CDR2 FQGNSA. DNA of the CDR3: TGTGCCAGCAGCCAAGACTATTATACGCAGTATTTT. This codes for CASSQDYYTQYF.

The sample holds many counts of this clonotype. The V call is TRBV10-2, the J call TRBJ2-7; TRBD1 matches at 10 bases. This CDR3 contains 17 residues. Germline loops: CDR1 WSHSY, CDR2 SAAADI. With 1 base clipped from V and 4 bases from J, the junction kept 10 bases outside the gene matches. CDR3 in DNA: TGCGCCAGCAGTGAGTTGGTGTCGGACAGGGGGAGATACGAGCAGTACTTC. This encodes CASSELVSDRGRYEQYF.

As for this clonotype: Just one base apart from a much larger clone, this may be a read error. The V call is TRBV20-1, the J call TRBJ1-5, with 7 bases aligning to TRBD1. The CDR3 has 13 amino acids. CDR1 and CDR2 (germline): DFQATT, SNEGSKA (reference sequence). CDR3 nucleotides: TGCAGTGCTACAAGACAGGGAAATCAGCCCCGGCATTTT. It translates to CSATRQGNQPRHF.

Points on this clonotype: A much larger clone is a single base away; this may be a read error. This rearrangement joins TRBV9 to TRBJ1-2; 7 bases match TRBD1. This CDR3 has 15 amino acids. Germline CDR1 is SGDLS and CDR2 is YYNGEE. The CDR3 nucleotides read TGTGCCAGCAGCGTAGAAGGGCAGGGGGGTGGTGGCTCCACCTTC. Translation: CASSVEGQGGGGSTF.

This clonotype was seen only a few times. CDR3 nucleotides: TGTGCCAGCAGCTTAGGGGACAGGGGATCTGGGATAAATCAAAAACTGTTTTTT. The encoded protein is CASSLGDRGSGINQKLFF. The chain carries TRBV7-9 and TRBJ1-4; 10 bases map to TRBD1. The trim removed 1 base at V and 9 bases at J, leaving 14 bases unmatched. The CDR3 consists of 18 residues. Germline V gene data show CDR1 as SEHNR and CDR2 as FQNEAQ (reference sequence).

The table lists this clonotype with many counts. V gene TRBV2 combines with J gene TRBJ2-3, with TRBD2 identical over 13 bases. Trimming cost V 6 bases and J 4 bases; bases outside gene matches: 7. Germline V gene data show CDR1 as SNHLY and CDR2 as FYNNEI. The CDR3 sequence is 16 residues long. As DNA, the CDR3 is TGTGCCAGCAGGGCGACTAGCGGGAGGATTTCAGATACGCAGTATTTT. It yields the protein CASRATSGRISDTQYF.

CDR3 in DNA: TGTGCCAGCAGCTTGGGGCAGGCCGGACACAATGAGCAGTTCTTC. Encoded protein: CASSLGQAGHNEQFF. The rearrangement joins TRBV5-4 to TRBJ2-1, with no clear D. From germline, CDR1 is SGHNT and CDR2 YYREEE (reference sequence). V lost 0 bases to trimming and J lost 5 bases, with 12 bases between them. This CDR3 is 15 amino acids long.

As regards this clonotype: A read error may be the cause here, since a much bigger clone is one base away. The rearrangement uses TRBV20-1 and TRBJ1-2; D gene uncertain. CDR1 is DFQATT and CDR2 is SNEGSKA in the germline V gene (reference sequence). This CDR3 spans 13 amino acids. CDR3 loop: CSARASGGYAYTF. The CDR3 region has the DNA TGCAGTGCTAGAGCGTCAGGAGGATATGCCTACACCTTC.

The genes are TRBV6-6 and TRBJ1-5; the D gene is possibly TRBD1 (6 bases). V was trimmed by 6 bases and J by 1 base, leaving 16 bases between them. Looked up from germline, CDR1 is MNHNY and CDR2 is SVGAGI (reference sequence). The CDR3 loop spans 16 amino acids. The CDR3 loop is CASRLGGSGSNQPQHF. CDR3 DNA sequence: TGTGCCAGCAGGTTGGGGGGCTCAGGAAGCAATCAGCCCCAGCATTTT.

The chain links TRBV7-3 to TRBJ1-6; a weak D match, TRBD1 (5 bases). Germline V gives CDR1 SGHTA, CDR2 FQGTGA. V dropped 6 bases and J dropped 10 bases, with 19 bases sitting between them. The CDR3 has 15 amino acids. The CDR3 spells CASRPGRGGGSPLHF. The CDR3, as DNA: TGTGCCAGCAGGCCCGGACGCGGGGGGGGATCACCCCTCCACTTT.

The chain recombines TRBV15 with TRBJ2-3; tentative D call: TRBD2 (7 bases). The length of the CDR3 is 20 residues. Germline values: CDR1 LNHNV, CDR2 YYDKDF (reference sequence). Trimming took 0 bases from V and 2 from J, leaving 24 bases between them. Written as DNA, the CDR3 is TGTGCCACCAGCAGAGATCAATCCGGACTAGGGGGGGACATCACAGATACGCAGTATTTT. Amino acids: CATSRDQSGLGGDITDTQYF.

This clonotype has just a few counts. The CDR3 is CSARSQFSGAGYTF. CDR3 DNA: TGCAGTGCTAGGTCACAATTCTCCGGGGCCGGCTACACCTTC. The J gene is TRBJ1-2, the V gene TRBV20-1; D is possibly TRBD1 (5 bases). Germline lookup yields CDR1 DFQATT and CDR2 SNEGSKA (reference sequence). The V and J ends lost 3 bases and 8 bases respectively, with 19 bases between them. The length of the CDR3 is 14 residues.

This clonotype was recorded many times. The rearrangement links TRBV7-3 to TRBJ2-1, with D perhaps matching TRBD1 (5 bases). The CDR3 is 13 residues long. Germline V gene sequence: CDR1 SGHTA, CDR2 FQGTGA. Trimming took off 4 bases at V and 4 bases at J, with 8 bases between the two ends. The CDR3 coding sequence is TGTGCCAGCAGCTCAGGGCTGTACAATGAGCAGTTCTTC. Its protein product is CASSSGLYNEQFF. Drawing the rest from reference TRBV7-3 and TRBJ2-1, the complete variable domain is GAGVSQTPSNKVTEKGKYVELRCDPISGHTALYWYRQSLGQGPEFLIYFQGTGAADDSGLPNDRFFAVRPEGSVSTLKIQRTERGDSAVYLCASSSGLYNEQFFGPGTRLTVL.

On this clonotype itself: A much larger clonotype is one base distant, so this may be a read error. The chain carries TRBV7-9 and TRBJ2-1; 10 bases are a match to TRBD2. There are 15 residues in the CDR3. Germline-derived CDR1 and CDR2 are SEHNR and FQNEAQ (reference sequence). Here the CDR3 reads CASSLALAGANEQLF. The CDR3 bases are TGTGCCAGCAGCTTAGCCCTAGCGGGAGCAAATGAGCAGCTCTTC.

The sample holds many counts of this clonotype. The chain is built from TRBV11-3 and TRBJ2-1; no clear D gene. Deletions cut 5 bases from V and 4 bases from J, with 15 bases between. The V gene's germline CDR1 is SGHNT and CDR2 YENEEA. This CDR3 has 15 amino acids. The CDR3 here is CASSPTAWAYNEQFF. CDR3 sequence (DNA): TGTGCCAGCAGCCCCACAGCTTGGGCTTACAATGAGCAGTTCTTC.

In this sample, this clonotype turned up many times. V usage is TRBV20-1 and J usage is TRBJ2-7, with 7 positions matching TRBD1. V trimming: 6 bases; J trimming: 4 bases; junction bases outside the gene matches: 9. This CDR3 has 13 residues. Germline V lookup: CDR1 DFQATT, CDR2 SNEGSKA (reference sequence). This chain's CDR3 is CSAPPARGYEQYF. In nucleotides, the CDR3 is TGCAGTGCCCCACCCGCCAGGGGGTACGAGCAGTACTTC.

Remarks on this clonotype: As the CDR3 is not closed by the conserved phenylalanine or tryptophan, this likely results from a read error. The J gene is TRBJ2-2, the V gene TRBV5-1; D is perhaps TRBD1 or TRBD2 (5 bases each). V lost 1 base and J lost 8, with 12 bases in between. The germline V gene has CDR1 SGHRS and CDR2 YFSETQ. The CDR3 has 14 amino acids. CDR3 sequence: CASSLRGSSGELFL. The CDR3 coding sequence is TGCGCCAGCAGCTTGCGGGGCTCGTCGGGGGAGCTGTTTTTA.

This clonotype was detected ten times or more. The genes are TRBV7-9 and TRBJ2-7; the D is unclear. The CDR3 loop spans 12 amino acids. Per germline, CDR1 SEHNR and CDR2 FQNEAQ (reference sequence). Trimming stripped 5 bases from V and 4 bases from J, with 9 bases between. CDR3 protein: CASSILQYEQYF. Written as DNA, the CDR3 is TGTGCCAGCAGCATCCTACAGTACGAGCAGTACTTC.

This clonotype has ten or more counts. This sequence joins TRBV19 and TRBJ1-2, with 7 nucleotides matching TRBD1. Germline lookup yields CDR1 LNHDA and CDR2 SQIVND (reference sequence). V dropped 5 bases and J dropped 1; count of bases not matched to a gene: 13. The CDR3 is 17 amino acids. CDR3 loop: CASSPSRRQGFNYGYTF. The CDR3 DNA sequence: TGTGCCAGTAGTCCGTCGAGGAGACAGGGATTTAACTATGGCTACACCTTC.

About this clonotype: Just one base apart from a much larger clone, this may be a read error. The V call is TRBV6-1, the J call TRBJ2-5, with a tentative D call TRBD1 (6 bases). The CDR3 extends over 14 amino acids. The germline gives CDR1 MNHNS, CDR2 SASEGT. CDR3: CASSESGAQDTQYF. CDR3 bases: TGTGCCAGCAGTGAATCAGGGGCTCAAGATACCCAGTACTTC.

Ten or more counts support this clonotype. The DNA for the CDR3 is TGTGCCAGCAGCCGAAGGGTTAGCGGCAACAATGAGCAGTTCTTC. Encoded protein: CASSRRVSGNNEQFF. This chain uses TRBV7-2 with TRBJ2-1; weak D call: TRBD2 (6 bases). The V gene lost 5 bases and the J gene lost 5 bases, with 16 bases spanning the gap. This CDR3 region has 15 residues. Germline assignment: CDR1 SGHTA and CDR2 FQGNSA.

Concerning this clonotype: One end of the junction fails to match germline, which may point to a read error. The rearrangement uses TRBV6-2 or TRBV6-3 and TRBJ2-3, with TRBD2 identical over 13 bases. Germline loops: CDR1 MNHEY, CDR2 SVGEGT. The CDR3 runs 20 residues. The CDR3 sequence: CAGSYSTSGGILTSTDTQYF. The CDR3 nucleotides read TGTGCCGGCAGTTACTCGACTAGCGGGGGGATCCTAACTAGCACAGATACGCAGTATTTT.

The V call is TRBV6-2 or TRBV6-3, the J call TRBJ2-7; TRBD2 aligns across 8 bases. CDR1 is MNHEY and CDR2 is SVGEGT in the germline V gene. Trimming cost V 7 bases and J 4 bases; bases outside gene matches: 9. The CDR3 spans 14 residues. The CDR3 loop reads CASINGGAQYEQYF. The CDR3 DNA is TGTGCCAGCATCAACGGGGGGGCGCAATACGAGCAGTACTTC.

V and J are TRBV11-2 and TRBJ2-3; D gene uncertain. There are 13 residues in the CDR3. Trimming removed 5 bases from V and 7 bases from J, with 13 bases in between. Germline values: CDR1 SGHAT, CDR2 FQNNGV. The CDR3 DNA reads TGTGCCAGCAGCCAGGTTTCTCCAAATACGCAGTATTTT. The encoded protein is CASSQVSPNTQYF.